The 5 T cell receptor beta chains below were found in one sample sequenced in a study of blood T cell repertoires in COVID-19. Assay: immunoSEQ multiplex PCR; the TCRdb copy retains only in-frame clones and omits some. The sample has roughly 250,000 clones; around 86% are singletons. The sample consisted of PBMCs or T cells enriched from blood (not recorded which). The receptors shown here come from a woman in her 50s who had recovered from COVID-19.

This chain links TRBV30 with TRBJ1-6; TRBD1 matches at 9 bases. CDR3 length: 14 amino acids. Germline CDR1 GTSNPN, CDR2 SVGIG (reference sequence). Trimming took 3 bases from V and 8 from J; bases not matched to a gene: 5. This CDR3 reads CAWRWTGADSPLHF. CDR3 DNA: TGTGCCTGGAGGTGGACAGGGGCGGATTCACCCCTCCACTTT.

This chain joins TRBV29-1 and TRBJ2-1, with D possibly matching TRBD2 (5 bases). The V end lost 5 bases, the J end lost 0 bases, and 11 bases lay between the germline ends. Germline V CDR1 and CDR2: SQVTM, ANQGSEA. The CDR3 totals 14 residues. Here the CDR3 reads CSVNRGSSYNEQFF. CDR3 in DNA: TGCAGCGTTAACCGGGGAAGCTCCTACAATGAGCAGTTCTTC.

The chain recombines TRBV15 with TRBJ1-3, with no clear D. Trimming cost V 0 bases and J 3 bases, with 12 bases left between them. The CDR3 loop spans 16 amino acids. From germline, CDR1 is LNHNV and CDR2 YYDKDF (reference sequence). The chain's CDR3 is CATSRDGGRVGNTIYF. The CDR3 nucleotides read TGTGCCACCAGCAGAGATGGCGGGAGAGTTGGAAACACCATATATTTT.

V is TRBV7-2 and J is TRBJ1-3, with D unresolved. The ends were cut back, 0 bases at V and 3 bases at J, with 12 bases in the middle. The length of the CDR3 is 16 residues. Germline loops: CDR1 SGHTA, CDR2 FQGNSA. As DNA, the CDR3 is TGTGCCAGCAGCTTAGCTCCGGGGAACGGTGGAAACACCATATATTTT. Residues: CASSLAPGNGGNTIYF.

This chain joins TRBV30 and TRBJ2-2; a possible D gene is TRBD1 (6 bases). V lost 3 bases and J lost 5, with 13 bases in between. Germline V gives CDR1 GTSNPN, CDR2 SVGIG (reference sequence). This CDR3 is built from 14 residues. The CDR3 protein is CAWSQGLGTGELFF. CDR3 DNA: TGTGCCTGGAGCCAGGGGTTGGGGACCGGGGAGCTGTTTTTT.